This TCR beta chain appears in the sequencing data of a study of HIV-infected patients and healthy controls. The V end lost 0 bases, the J end lost 6 bases, and 19 bases lay between the germline ends. Germline V lookup: CDR1 ENHRY, CDR2 SYGVKD. The CDR3 covers 17 residues. TCRdb called the 5' RACE reads again in MiXCR, with one record for every CDR3 protein. The table records about 64,000 distinct CDR3 sequences, roughly 19% of them present only once. This receptor was identified in a human donor in good health. The rearrangement joins TRBV10-3 to TRBJ2-3, with D hard to call. Material: CD4+ T cells from blood. CDR3 bases: TGTGCCATCAGTGAGTCGATATTAATAGCTCCTTCGGATACGCAGTATTTT. Its translation: CAISESILIAPSDTQYF.